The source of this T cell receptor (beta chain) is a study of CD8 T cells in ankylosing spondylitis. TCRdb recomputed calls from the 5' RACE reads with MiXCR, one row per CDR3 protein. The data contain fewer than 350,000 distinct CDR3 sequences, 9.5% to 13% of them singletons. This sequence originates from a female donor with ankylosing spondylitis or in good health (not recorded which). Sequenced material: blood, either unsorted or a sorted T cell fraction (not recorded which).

In DNA form, the CDR3 reads TGTGCCAGCAGCTACAGCGGGAGTTCGTGCGAGCAGTACTTC. Its protein is CASSYSGSSCEQYF. The chain is built from TRBV9 and TRBJ2-7, with 8 nucleotides matching TRBD2. Germline loops: CDR1 SGDLS, CDR2 YYNGEE. The CDR3 sequence is 14 residues long. V shed 4 bases and J 6 bases; nucleotides not matched to a gene: 9. Complete variable domain (other parts from reference TRBV9 and TRBJ2-7): DSGVTQTPKHLITATGQRVTLRCSPRSGDLSVYWYQQSLDQGLQFLIQYYNGEERAKGNILERFSAQQFPDLHSELNLSSLELGDSALYFCASSYSGSSCEQYFGPGTRLTVT.